This entry describes one T cell receptor beta chain. The antigen is not known. The CDR3 is cut off 3 residues early in the read; its end comes from the germline J gene. The data originate from a study of T cells in women clearing cervical HPV infection. Across the study: Case blood drawn at lesion detection; control blood after infection cleared. Only a few women had HLA typing results available. Study conclusions and caveats: CIN3+ cases had significantly higher TCR richness than controls; evenness did not differ. Cases carried less TRBV6-7 than controls: roughly 0.12% versus 0.17%.

CDR1 is SGHRS and CDR2 is YFSETQ in the germline V gene. This CDR3 region has 16 residues. Losses at the gene ends were 4 bases for V and 7 bases for J; bases not matched to a gene: 10. Repertoires were generated with immunoSEQ multiplex PCR, while TCRdb's copy carries only in-frame clones and drops some. This sample's table reports about 24,000 clones. Specimen: blood buffy coat. This receptor was identified in a woman between 18 and 75 years old with a cervical HPV16 infection that either progressed to CIN3+ or cleared (not recorded which). The chain links TRBV5-1 to TRBJ2-1; 11 bases fit TRBD2. CDR3 DNA (partial): TGCGCCAGCAGCCCGGTTCCCCTAGCGGGGGGTAATGAG. Amino acid sequence: CASSPVPLAGGNE. The CDR3 as a whole reads CASSPVPLAGGNEQFF.